Below, one TCR beta chain is given with its context. These data come from a study of OX40 agonist ivuxolimab in advanced cancers. Study overall: Ivuxolimab doses were 0.01, 0.1, 0.3, 1.5, 3 or 10 mg/kg every 2 weeks. Therapy given before enrollment (anti-PD-1, anti-PD-L1 or anti-CTLA-4) was allowed, and 40% had some.

Profiled with immunoSEQ multiplex PCR; TCRdb holds only in-frame clones, not every one. The sample carries about 90,000 clones, roughly 89% recorded once. The CDR3 has 11 residues. Germline V gene data show CDR1 as DFQATT and CDR2 as SNEGSKA (reference sequence). The clonotype was recovered from an adult with an advanced solid tumor such as melanoma, head and neck, liver or kidney cancer. The specimen comprised CD4+ or CD8+ T cells sorted from blood, sampled in a trial of the OX40 agonist ivuxolimab. The chain combines TRBV20-1 with TRBJ2-7, with D perhaps matching TRBD2 (6 bases). The CDR3 DNA reads as TGCGGAGGAGGGGACTCCTACGAGCAGTACTTC. Translating gives CGGGDSYEQYF.